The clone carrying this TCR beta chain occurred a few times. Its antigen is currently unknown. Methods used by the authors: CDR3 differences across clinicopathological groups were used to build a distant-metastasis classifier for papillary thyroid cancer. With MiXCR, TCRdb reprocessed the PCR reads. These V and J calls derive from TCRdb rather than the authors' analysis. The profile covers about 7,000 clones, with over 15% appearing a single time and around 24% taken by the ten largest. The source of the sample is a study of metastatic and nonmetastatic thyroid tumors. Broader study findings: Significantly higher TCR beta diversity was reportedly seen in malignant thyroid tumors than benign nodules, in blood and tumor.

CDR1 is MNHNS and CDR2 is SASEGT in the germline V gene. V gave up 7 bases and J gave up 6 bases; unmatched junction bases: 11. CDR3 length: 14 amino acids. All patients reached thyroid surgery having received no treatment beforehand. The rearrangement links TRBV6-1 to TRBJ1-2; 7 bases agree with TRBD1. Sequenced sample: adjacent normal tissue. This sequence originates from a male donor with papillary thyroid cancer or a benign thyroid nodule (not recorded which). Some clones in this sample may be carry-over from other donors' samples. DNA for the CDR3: TGTGCCAGCATCACCCAGGGGGGAGCTGATGGCTACACCTTC. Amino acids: CASITQGGADGYTF.